This T cell receptor (beta chain) was captured by sequencing in a study of blood T cell repertoires in COVID-19. The data were produced by immunoSEQ multiplex PCR, yet TCRdb's version contains in-frame clones alone and is incomplete. The sample lists fewer than 200,000 clones; roughly 80% were seen once. Sequences were obtained from PBMCs or T cells enriched from blood (not recorded which). This TCR was sampled from a woman in her thirties or forties with acute COVID-19.

The CDR3 DNA sequence: TGTGCCATCGCGGGACGGGGAGCGTACAGCGGCAATGAGCAGTTCTTC. This codes for CAIAGRGAYSGNEQFF. This chain links TRBV10-3 with TRBJ2-1, with D perhaps TRBD2 (6 bases). CDR1 and CDR2 (germline): ENHRY, SYGVKD. Trimming removed 8 bases from V and 6 bases from J, with 23 bases in between. CDR3 length: 16 residues.